A single sample is the source of the 32 T cell receptor beta chains below, sequenced in a study of blood T cell repertoires in COVID-19. Repertoires were generated with immunoSEQ multiplex PCR, while TCRdb's copy carries only in-frame clones and drops some. Among some 60,000 clones listed, 80% to 85% were seen once. Sequencing input: peripheral blood. These receptors all stem from a man aged 25 to 45 with COVID-19, enrolled during active disease.

This sequence joins TRBV11-3 and TRBJ1-3; 10 bases map to TRBD1. CDR3 size: 16 residues. V was clipped by 5 bases and J by 4 bases; unmatched bases: 8. Germline V lookup: CDR1 SGHNT, CDR2 YENEEA. The CDR3: CASSTRQGALGNTIYF. In DNA form, the CDR3 reads TGTGCCAGCAGCACACGACAGGGGGCGTTGGGAAACACCATATATTTT. The variable domain in full, completed from reference TRBV11-3 and TRBJ1-3, reads EAGVVQSPRYKIIEKKQPVAFWCNPISGHNTLYWYLQNLGQGPELLIRYENEEAVDDSQLPKDRFSAERLKGVDSTLKIQPAELGDSAVYLCASSTRQGALGNTIYFGEGSWLTVV.

The chain employs TRBV19 and TRBJ2-3; TRBD2 matches 7 bases. The CDR3 covers 14 residues. V was clipped by 3 bases and J by 1 base; unmatched bases: 1. Germline V CDR1 and CDR2: LNHDA, SQIVND (reference sequence). The CDR3 DNA sequence: TGTGCCAGTAGTATTACTAGCGGCACAGATACGCAGTATTTT. It encodes CASSITSGTDTQYF.

This clone has only a few counts. V and J are TRBV5-6 and TRBJ2-2; 8 nucleotides align to TRBD1. The CDR3 has 16 amino acids. The ends lost 0 bases at V and 1 base at J; junction bases unmatched: 2. Per germline, CDR1 SGHDT and CDR2 YYEEEE. The CDR3 region is CASSLAGQVNTGELFF. CDR3 in DNA: TGTGCCAGCAGCTTGGCGGGACAGGTGAACACCGGGGAGCTGTTTTTT.

J is TRBJ2-2 and V is TRBV24-1; 7 positions agree with TRBD1. The CDR3 spans 16 residues. With 3 bases clipped from V and 6 bases from J, the junction kept 9 bases outside the gene matches. CDR1 KGHDR and CDR2 SFDVKD come from the germline V gene. The CDR3 bases are TGTGCCACCAGTGATCATGGCAGGGGGTTAGCCGGGGAGCTGTTTTTT. This gives the protein CATSDHGRGLAGELFF.

The CDR3 DNA reads TGTGCCAGCAGTTACGGACTAGCGAAAGAGACCCAGTACTTC. Protein sequence: CASSYGLAKETQYF. This sequence joins TRBV6-2 or TRBV6-3 and TRBJ2-5, with TRBD2 matching over 9 bases. Germline assignment: CDR1 MNHEY and CDR2 SVGEGT. The CDR3 extends over 14 amino acids. V shed 2 bases and J 3 bases; nucleotides not matched to a gene: 1.

The CDR3 protein is CASSLLSRGLILEEQYF. The CDR3 nucleotides read TGTGCCAGCAGTTTACTGAGCAGGGGGCTTATCCTTGAGGAGCAGTACTTC. The chain has TRBV28 and TRBJ2-7, with 8 bases lining up with TRBD1. Germline loops: CDR1 MDHEN, CDR2 SYDVKM. J lost 7 bases, V lost 2 bases, and 16 bases had no gene match. There are 17 residues in the CDR3.

V gene TRBV12-5 combines with J gene TRBJ2-3; tentative D call: TRBD2 (5 bases). The germline V and J ends were trimmed by 6 bases and 2 bases, with 12 bases remaining between them. The length of the CDR3 is 14 residues. Germline CDR1 LGHNT, CDR2 FRNRAP. CDR3 DNA: TGTGCTAGTGGCCCCGGACTGCTCACAGATACGCAGTATTTT. As protein: CASGPGLLTDTQYF.

The genes are TRBV12-3 or TRBV12-4 and TRBJ2-7, with D maybe TRBD1 (6 bases). V gave up 5 bases and J gave up 3 bases, with 8 bases separating them. The CDR3 length is 12 residues. CDR3 sequence reads: CASSIQGYEQYF. DNA for the CDR3: TGTGCCAGCAGTATACAGGGCTACGAGCAGTACTTC.

The chain has TRBV29-1 and TRBJ2-1; 8 bases agree with TRBD1. This CDR3 has 16 amino acids. Trimming removed 8 bases from V and 4 bases from J; junction bases left unmatched: 16. Germline V gene data show CDR1 as SQVTM and CDR2 as ANQGSEA. CDR3 amino acids: CSHLEARTGIYNEQFF. The CDR3, as DNA: TGCAGCCACCTAGAGGCGCGGACAGGGATTTACAATGAGCAGTTCTTC.

The chain employs TRBV11-3 and TRBJ2-1; D is possibly TRBD2 (5 bases). Deletions cut 5 bases from V and 5 bases from J, with 19 bases between. Germline V gene data show CDR1 as SGHNT and CDR2 as YENEEA. The CDR3 totals 16 residues. CDR3 nucleotide sequence: TGTGCCAGCAGCCCCCCGTGGGCGGGTTCGAACAATGAGCAGTTCTTC. This sequence encodes CASSPPWAGSNNEQFF. The complete variable domain, with remaining parts taken from reference TRBV11-3 and TRBJ2-1, reads EAGVVQSPRYKIIEKKQPVAFWCNPISGHNTLYWYLQNLGQGPELLIRYENEEAVDDSQLPKDRFSAERLKGVDSTLKIQPAELGDSAVYLCASSPPWAGSNNEQFFGPGTRLTVL.

This clone was found once. This chain links TRBV7-7 with TRBJ2-5, with D possibly matching TRBD1 (6 bases). Deletions cut 5 bases from V and 1 base from J, with 14 bases between. The CDR3 contains 15 residues. From germline, CDR1 is SSHAT and CDR2 FNYEAQ (reference sequence). CDR3 nucleotides: TGTGCCAGCAGCGAAACCACAGGGCCCCAAGAGACCCAGTACTTC. Protein: CASSETTGPQETQYF.

The chain joins TRBV6-5 to TRBJ1-1; D is unresolved. CDR1 MNHEY and CDR2 SVGAGI come from the germline V gene. Trimming cost V 0 bases and J 7 bases, with 12 bases left between them. The CDR3 runs 14 residues. CDR3 sequence (DNA): TGTGCCAGCAGTTACTCGATTACCACCGGTGAAGCTTTCTTT. As protein: CASSYSITTGEAFF.

V usage is TRBV5-4 and J usage is TRBJ1-6; 10 positions agree with TRBD1. The CDR3 loop spans 14 amino acids. The V segment lost 4 bases and the J segment 9 bases; nucleotides outside the gene matches: 4. In germline, CDR1 is SGHNT, CDR2 YYREEE (reference sequence). CDR3 loop: CASSGTGESSPLHF. CDR3 in DNA: TGTGCCAGCAGCGGGACAGGGGAGAGTTCACCCCTCCACTTT. Variable domain in full (rest from reference TRBV5-4 and TRBJ1-6): ETGVTQSPTHLIKTRGQQVTLRCSSQSGHNTVSWYQQALGQGPQFIFQYYREEENGRGNFPPRFSGLQFPNYSSELNVNALELDDSALYLCASSGTGESSPLHFGNGTRLTVT.

The genes are TRBV2 and TRBJ1-5, with a possible D match to TRBD1 (5 bases). CDR3 size: 14 residues. Germline V gene data show CDR1 as SNHLY and CDR2 as FYNNEI. Deletions cut 6 bases from V and 0 bases from J, with 9 bases between. DNA of the CDR3: TGTGCCAGCAGAGGGGATCTTAGCAATCAGCCCCAGCATTTT. Amino acid sequence: CASRGDLSNQPQHF.

This clone appeared a few times. This chain links TRBV6-4 with TRBJ2-2, with a possible D match to TRBD2 (6 bases). The CDR3 length is 13 residues. V was cut by 4 bases and J by 3 bases, with 6 bases left in between. The germline CDR1 and CDR2 sequences are MRHNA and SNTAGT. CDR3 sequence (DNA): TGTGCCAGCAGTGGGGGGGACACCGGGGAGCTGTTTTTT. Amino acids: CASSGGDTGELFF.

Here the CDR3 DNA reads TGTGCCAGCAGCCCGTACAGGGGAGTTCAGCCCCAGCATTTT. Protein product: CASSPYRGVQPQHF. This sequence joins TRBV7-6 and TRBJ1-5; 7 bases are a match to TRBD1. Per germline, CDR1 SGHVS and CDR2 FNYEAQ. The ends lost 5 bases at V and 6 bases at J; junction bases unmatched: 7. This CDR3 comprises 14 residues. Using reference TRBV7-6 and TRBJ1-5 for the parts outside the CDR3, the full variable domain is GAGVSQSPRYKVTKRGQDVALRCDPISGHVSLYWYRQALGQGPEFLTYFNYEAQQDKSGLPNDRFSAERPEGSISTLTIQRTEQRDSAMYRCASSPYRGVQPQHFGDGTRLSIL.

A note on this clone: Other DNA sequences in this specimen translate into the identical CDR3. V gene TRBV11-1 combines with J gene TRBJ2-3; D might be TRBD1 (6 bases). The CDR3 extends over 14 amino acids. Germline loops: CDR1 SGHAT, CDR2 FQDESV (reference sequence). V lost 1 base to trimming and J lost 1 base, with 6 bases between them. The CDR3 is CASSLGQGTDTQYF. The CDR3 DNA reads as TGTGCCAGCAGCTTAGGACAGGGCACAGATACGCAGTATTTT. The full variable domain, its missing parts supplied by reference TRBV11-1 and TRBJ2-3, is EAEVAQSPRYKITEKSQAVAFWCDPISGHATLYWYRQILGQGPELLVQFQDESVVDDSQLPKDRFSAERLKGVDSTLKIQPAELGDSAMYLCASSLGQGTDTQYFGPGTRLTVL.

J is TRBJ1-1 and V is TRBV28, with TRBD1 matching 8 bases. V shed 5 bases, J shed 4 bases, and the junction held 12 bases outside the gene matches. Per germline, CDR1 MDHEN and CDR2 SYDVKM. The length of the CDR3 is 16 residues. The CDR3 nucleotides read TGTGCCAGCAGTGGAGCGACAGGGGCCCCAGCCACTGAAGCTTTCTTT. Its translation is CASSGATGAPATEAFF.

This chain joins TRBV4-2 and TRBJ2-1; 10 bases line up with TRBD2. Germline-derived CDR1 and CDR2 are LGHNA and YNFKEQ. With V trimmed by 5 bases and J by 3 bases, 7 bases remained unmatched. The length of the CDR3 is 16 residues. The CDR3 region is CASSRLAGGDYNEQFF. DNA for the CDR3: TGTGCCAGCAGCAGATTAGCGGGAGGCGACTACAATGAGCAGTTCTTC.

The genes are TRBV7-9 and TRBJ1-5; TRBD1 is a possible D gene (6 bases). The germline V and J ends were trimmed by 5 bases and 2 bases, with 13 bases remaining between them. CDR3 length equals 15 residues. Per germline, CDR1 SEHNR and CDR2 FQNEAQ (reference sequence). The CDR3, as DNA: TGTGCCAGCAGCCGAAGTGCAGGGGGCAATCAGCCCCAGCATTTT. Residues: CASSRSAGGNQPQHF.

The CDR3 sequence: CASSLHTDTQYF. The CDR3 DNA reads as TGTGCCAGCAGCTTACACACAGATACGCAGTATTTT. The genes are TRBV11-3 and TRBJ2-3; D ambiguous. CDR1 is SGHNT, CDR2 YENEEA, per germline. Deletions cut 2 bases from V and 2 bases from J, with 2 bases between. The CDR3 loop spans 12 amino acids.

This chain connects TRBV6-2 or TRBV6-3 to TRBJ2-3, with 9 nucleotides matching TRBD2. This CDR3 region has 17 residues. V lost 2 bases to trimming and J lost 2 bases; unmatched junction nucleotides: 8. Germline CDR1 and CDR2: MNHEY and SVGEGT. The CDR3 bases are TGTGCCAGCAGTTACCGTCGGCGGGGGGGCGACACAGATACGCAGTATTTT. It is translated as CASSYRRRGGDTDTQYF.

This clone was counted once. The V call is TRBV15, the J call TRBJ2-3; the match to TRBD2 covers 7 bases. J lost 3 bases, V lost 1 base, and 1 base had no gene match. The CDR3 runs 14 residues. Per the germline V gene, CDR1 is LNHNV and CDR2 is YYDKDF (reference sequence). CDR3 in amino acids: CATSRGEGTDTQYF. The CDR3 DNA reads as TGTGCCACCAGCAGAGGGGAGGGAACAGATACGCAGTATTTT.

The rearrangement uses TRBV2 and TRBJ2-1; maybe TRBD1 (5 bases). V was trimmed by 5 bases and J by 9 bases, leaving 23 bases between them. The CDR3 is 16 residues long. Germline-derived CDR1 and CDR2 are SNHLY and FYNNEI. CDR3 loop: CASSKDGSGNLSEQFF. In DNA, the CDR3 is TGTGCCAGCAGTAAAGATGGGTCAGGGAATCTCAGTGAGCAGTTCTTC.

This clone was counted a few times. This sequence joins TRBV2 and TRBJ1-6; 8 nucleotides line up with TRBD1. Per the germline V gene, CDR1 is SNHLY and CDR2 is FYNNEI. This CDR3 is built from 13 residues. After removal of 11 bases from V and 6 bases from J, the junction contained 6 bases not matched to a gene. CDR3 sequence (DNA): TGTGCCGCCTCTCAGGGGGCTAATTCACCCCTCCACTTT. Protein sequence: CAASQGANSPLHF.

The V call is TRBV11-3, the J call TRBJ2-4; 7 bases align to TRBD1. Germline assignment: CDR1 SGHNT and CDR2 YENEEA. The CDR3 has 14 residues. V shed 4 bases, J shed 9 bases, and the junction held 9 bases outside the gene matches. Written as DNA, the CDR3 is TGTGCCAGCAGCTCTGGGACAGAGGGAAGCATTCAGTACTTC. It translates to CASSSGTEGSIQYF.

The chain carries TRBV11-2 and TRBJ2-7; D possibly corresponds to TRBD2 (6 bases). Trimming cost V 3 bases and J 1 base, with 7 bases left between them. Germline V gene lookup returns CDR1 SGHAT and CDR2 FQNNGV. The CDR3 runs 13 residues. CDR3 nucleotide sequence: TGTGCCAGCAGCTTCGGGGGATCCTACGAGCAGTACTTC. The encoded protein is CASSFGGSYEQYF.

This chain uses TRBV5-4 with TRBJ1-2, with 11 nucleotides matching TRBD1. With 5 bases clipped from V and 0 bases from J, the junction kept 6 bases outside the gene matches. The CDR3 has 16 residues. Germline values: CDR1 SGHNT, CDR2 YYREEE (reference sequence). Here the CDR3 DNA reads TGTGCCAGCAGGAGGACAGGGGGCGAAGCTAACTATGGCTACACCTTC. Translating gives CASRRTGGEANYGYTF.

This clone was recorded a few times. The rearrangement joins TRBV4-3 to TRBJ2-2; 11 nucleotides align to TRBD2. J was trimmed by 1 base and V by 4 bases; bases with no gene match: 5. CDR1 LGHNA and CDR2 YSLEER come from the germline V gene. This CDR3 region has 17 residues. CDR3 amino acids: CASSPSGLAGNTGELFF. DNA of the CDR3: TGCGCCAGCAGCCCCTCTGGACTAGCGGGGAACACCGGGGAGCTGTTTTTT.

This clone came up once. The V and J genes are TRBV6-5 and TRBJ2-3; 14 bases align to TRBD2. Trimming cost V 2 bases and J 5 bases; bases outside gene matches: 0. From germline, CDR1 is MNHEY and CDR2 SVGAGI. This CDR3 has 15 amino acids. The CDR3 loop reads CASSYGTSGGDTQYF. The CDR3 coding sequence is TGTGCCAGCAGTTACGGGACTAGCGGGGGAGATACGCAGTATTTT.

The chain employs TRBV7-2 and TRBJ2-3; 9 positions match TRBD1. The CDR3 totals 17 residues. J gave up 4 bases and V 0 bases, and 8 bases lay outside the gene matches. The germline V gene encodes CDR1 SGHTA and CDR2 FQGNSA. In DNA form, the CDR3 reads TGTGCCAGCAGCTTAGCGAGACAGGGGGGCACGGCAGATACGCAGTATTTT. Its protein is CASSLARQGGTADTQYF.

This clone occurred a few times. The CDR3 protein is CSVEGPAGRYEQYF. The CDR3 DNA is TGCAGCGTTGAGGGCCCCGCGGGCCGCTACGAGCAGTACTTC. This rearrangement joins TRBV29-1 to TRBJ2-7; perhaps TRBD2 as D (5 bases). CDR3 size: 14 residues. Trimming stripped 3 bases from V and 3 bases from J, with 15 bases between. Germline assignment: CDR1 SQVTM and CDR2 ANQGSEA.